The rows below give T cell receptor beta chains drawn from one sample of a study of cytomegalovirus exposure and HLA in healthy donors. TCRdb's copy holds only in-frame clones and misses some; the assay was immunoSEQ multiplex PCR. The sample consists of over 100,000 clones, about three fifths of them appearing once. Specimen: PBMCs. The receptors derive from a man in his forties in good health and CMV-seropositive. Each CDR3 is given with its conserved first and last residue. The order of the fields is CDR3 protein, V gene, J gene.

CASSFSLGEGLAGGHQFF,TRBV11-2,TRBJ2-1
CTSSPQALEAFF,TRBV7-9,TRBJ1-1
CASSLGTSGMRDTQYF,TRBV28,TRBJ2-3
CASSLDYQETQYF,TRBV5-6,TRBJ2-5
CASRSVPPRQALGEQYF,TRBV12-2,TRBJ2-7
CASSPSDRATGELFF,TRBV5-6,TRBJ2-2
CASSYASGTGNSPLHF,TRBV6-6,TRBJ1-6
CASSGGTGELFF,TRBV6-1,TRBJ2-2
CASSFLTSGVYNEQFF,TRBV27,TRBJ2-1
CASSFRENTEAFF,TRBV5-1,TRBJ1-1
CASSVGQGGGYTF,TRBV7-6,TRBJ1-2
CASSARGNNEQFF,TRBV7-7,TRBJ2-1
CASRRDTQETQYF,TRBV5-1,TRBJ2-5
CASRRTQSTDTQYF,TRBV27,TRBJ2-3
CATSSRLAGGYNEQFF,TRBV15,TRBJ2-1
CASSPQGPEQYF,TRBV4-1,TRBJ2-7
CASSLGRGNYAEQYF,TRBV7-8,TRBJ2-7
CASSVGSRTEAFF,TRBV9,TRBJ1-1
CASSEGDSSSAYGYTF,TRBV6-1,TRBJ1-2
CASSPGQSENEQFF,TRBV18,TRBJ2-1
CASRSGQLLNEKLFF,TRBV19,TRBJ1-4
CASIWGTPRTEAFF,TRBV6-1,TRBJ1-1
CSTRENTDTQYF,TRBV29-1,TRBJ2-3
CASSIDAAFYEQYF,TRBV19,TRBJ2-7
CASTRGQEREKLFF,TRBV28,TRBJ1-4